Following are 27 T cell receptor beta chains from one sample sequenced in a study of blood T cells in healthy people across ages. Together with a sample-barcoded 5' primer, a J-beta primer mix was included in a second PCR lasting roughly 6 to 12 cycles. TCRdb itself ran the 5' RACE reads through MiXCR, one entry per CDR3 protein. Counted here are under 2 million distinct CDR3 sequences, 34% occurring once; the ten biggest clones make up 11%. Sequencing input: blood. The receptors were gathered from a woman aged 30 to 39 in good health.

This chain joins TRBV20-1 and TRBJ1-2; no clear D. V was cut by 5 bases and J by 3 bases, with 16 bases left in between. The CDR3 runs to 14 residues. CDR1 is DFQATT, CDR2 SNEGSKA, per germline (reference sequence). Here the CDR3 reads CSAPTSDGHYGYTF. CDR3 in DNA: TGCAGTGCTCCTACCTCGGACGGACACTATGGCTACACCTTC.

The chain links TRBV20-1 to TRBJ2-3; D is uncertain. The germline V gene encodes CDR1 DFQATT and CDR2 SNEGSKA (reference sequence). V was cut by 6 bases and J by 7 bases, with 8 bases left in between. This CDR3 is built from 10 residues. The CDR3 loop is CSASDNTQYF. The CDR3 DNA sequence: TGCAGTGCCTCAGATAATACGCAGTATTTT.

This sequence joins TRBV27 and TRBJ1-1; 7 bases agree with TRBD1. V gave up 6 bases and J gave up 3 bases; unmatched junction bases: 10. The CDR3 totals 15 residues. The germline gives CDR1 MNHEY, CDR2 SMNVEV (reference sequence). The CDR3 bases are TGTGCCAGCAGCCGAGGTGACAGGGCGGACACTGAAGCTTTCTTT. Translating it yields CASSRGDRADTEAFF.

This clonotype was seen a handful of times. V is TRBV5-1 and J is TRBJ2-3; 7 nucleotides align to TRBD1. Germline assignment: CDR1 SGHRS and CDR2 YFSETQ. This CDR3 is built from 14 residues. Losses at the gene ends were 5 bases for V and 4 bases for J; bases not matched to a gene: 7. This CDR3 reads CASRQGTGADTQYF. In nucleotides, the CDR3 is TGCGCCAGCAGACAGGGGACCGGGGCAGATACGCAGTATTTT.

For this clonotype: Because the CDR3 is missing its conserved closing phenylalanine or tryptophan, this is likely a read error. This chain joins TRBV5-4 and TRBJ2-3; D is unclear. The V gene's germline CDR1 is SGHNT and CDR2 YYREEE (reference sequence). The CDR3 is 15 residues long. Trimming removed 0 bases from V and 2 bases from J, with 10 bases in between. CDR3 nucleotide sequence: TGTGCCAGCAGCTTGGATCTGGGCCCCACAGATACGCAGTATTGT. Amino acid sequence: CASSLDLGPTDTQYC.

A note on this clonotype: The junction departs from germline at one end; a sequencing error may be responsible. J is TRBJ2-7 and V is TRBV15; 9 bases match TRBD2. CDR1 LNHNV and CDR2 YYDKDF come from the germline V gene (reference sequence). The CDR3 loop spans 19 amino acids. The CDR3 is CATGRDLASGVPFSYEQYF. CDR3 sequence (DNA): TGTGCCACCGGCAGAGATTTGGCTAGCGGGGTACCTTTCTCCTACGAGCAGTACTTC.

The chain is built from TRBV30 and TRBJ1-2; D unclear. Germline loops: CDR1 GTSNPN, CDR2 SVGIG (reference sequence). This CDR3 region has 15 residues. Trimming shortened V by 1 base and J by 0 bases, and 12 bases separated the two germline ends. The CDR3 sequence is CAWSDIAGANYGYTF. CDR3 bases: TGTGCCTGGAGTGATATTGCAGGAGCTAACTATGGCTACACCTTC.

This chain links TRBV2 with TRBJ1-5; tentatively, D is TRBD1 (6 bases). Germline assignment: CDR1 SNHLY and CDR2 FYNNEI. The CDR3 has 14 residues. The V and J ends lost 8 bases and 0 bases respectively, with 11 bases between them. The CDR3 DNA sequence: TGTGCCAGCGGGGACAATTATAGCAATCAGCCCCAGCATTTT. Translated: CASGDNYSNQPQHF.

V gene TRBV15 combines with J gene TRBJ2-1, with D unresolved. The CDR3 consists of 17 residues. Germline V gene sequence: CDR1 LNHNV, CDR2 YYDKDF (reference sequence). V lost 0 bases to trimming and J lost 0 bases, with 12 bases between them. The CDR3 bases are TGTGCCACCAGCAGAGAATCCCAAGCGAGCTCCTACAATGAGCAGTTCTTC. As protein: CATSRESQASSYNEQFF. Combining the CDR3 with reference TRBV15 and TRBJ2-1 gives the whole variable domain DAMVIQNPRYQVTQFGKPVTLSCSQTLNHNVMYWYQQKSSQAPKLLFHYYDKDFNNEADTPDNFQSRRPNTSFCFLDIRSPGLGDTAMYLCATSRESQASSYNEQFFGPGTRLTVL.

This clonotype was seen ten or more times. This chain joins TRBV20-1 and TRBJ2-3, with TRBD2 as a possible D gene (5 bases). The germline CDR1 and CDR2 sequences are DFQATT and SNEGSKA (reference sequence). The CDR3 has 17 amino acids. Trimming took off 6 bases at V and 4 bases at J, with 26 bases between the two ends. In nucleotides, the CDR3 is TGCAGTGCCCAGGTGCGGGTTTCATCATTGGTCGCAGATACGCAGTATTTT. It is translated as CSAQVRVSSLVADTQYF.

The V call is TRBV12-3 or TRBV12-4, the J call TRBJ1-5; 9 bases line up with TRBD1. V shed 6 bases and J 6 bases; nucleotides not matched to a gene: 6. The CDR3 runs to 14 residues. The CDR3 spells CASRGDRAGQPQHF. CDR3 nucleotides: TGTGCCAGCAGAGGGGACAGGGCGGGTCAGCCCCAGCATTTT.

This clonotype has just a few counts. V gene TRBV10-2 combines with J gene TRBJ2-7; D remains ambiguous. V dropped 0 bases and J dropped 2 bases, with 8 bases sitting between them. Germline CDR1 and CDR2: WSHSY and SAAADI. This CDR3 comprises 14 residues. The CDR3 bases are TGCGCCAGCAGTGAGTCCAGTCGAACCTACGAGCAGTACTTC. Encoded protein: CASSESSRTYEQYF.

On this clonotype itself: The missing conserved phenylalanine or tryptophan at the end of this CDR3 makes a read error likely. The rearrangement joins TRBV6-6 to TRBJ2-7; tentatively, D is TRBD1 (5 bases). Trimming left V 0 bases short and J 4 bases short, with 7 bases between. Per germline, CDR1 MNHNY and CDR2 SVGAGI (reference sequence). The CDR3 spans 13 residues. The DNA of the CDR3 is TGTGCCAGCAGTTACTCGACAGATTACGAGCAGTACTTA. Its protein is CASSYSTDYEQYL.

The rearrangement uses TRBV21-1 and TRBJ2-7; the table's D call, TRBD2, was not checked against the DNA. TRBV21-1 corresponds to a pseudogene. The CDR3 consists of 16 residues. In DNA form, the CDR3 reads TGTGCCAGCAGCAAAAGAGGCCCGGGCGGCTTCTACGAGCAGTACTTC. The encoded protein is CASSKRGPGGFYEQYF.

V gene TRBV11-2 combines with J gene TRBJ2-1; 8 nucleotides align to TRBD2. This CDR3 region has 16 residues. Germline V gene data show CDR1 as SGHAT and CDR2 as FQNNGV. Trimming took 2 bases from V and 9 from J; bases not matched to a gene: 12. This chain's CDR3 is CASSLFGGRSVGEQFF. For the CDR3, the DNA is TGTGCCAGCAGCTTATTTGGCGGGAGGTCGGTCGGTGAGCAGTTCTTC.

For the CDR3, the DNA is TGTGCCAGCAGTTTATCGGGGGGAGGCTATGGCTACACCTTC. Amino acid sequence: CASSLSGGGYGYTF. The rearrangement uses TRBV27 and TRBJ1-2; a weak D match, TRBD1 (5 bases). This CDR3 spans 14 amino acids. The ends were cut back, 0 bases at V and 4 bases at J, with 9 bases in the middle. The germline V gene has CDR1 MNHEY and CDR2 SMNVEV (reference sequence).

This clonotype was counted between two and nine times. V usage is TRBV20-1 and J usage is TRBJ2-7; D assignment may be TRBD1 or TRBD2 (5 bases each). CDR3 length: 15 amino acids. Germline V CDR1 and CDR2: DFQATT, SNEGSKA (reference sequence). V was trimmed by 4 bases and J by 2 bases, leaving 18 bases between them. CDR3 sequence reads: CSAIRGGRKTYEQYF. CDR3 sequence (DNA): TGCAGTGCTATCCGGGGCGGGCGAAAGACCTACGAGCAGTACTTC.

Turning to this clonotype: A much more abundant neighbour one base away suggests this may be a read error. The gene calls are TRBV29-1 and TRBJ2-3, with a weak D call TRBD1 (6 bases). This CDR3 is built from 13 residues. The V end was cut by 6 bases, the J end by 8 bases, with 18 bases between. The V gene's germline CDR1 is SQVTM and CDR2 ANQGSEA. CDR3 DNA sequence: TGCAGCGTGAGGACAGCCCCGTCGGGTACGCAGTATTTT. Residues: CSVRTAPSGTQYF.

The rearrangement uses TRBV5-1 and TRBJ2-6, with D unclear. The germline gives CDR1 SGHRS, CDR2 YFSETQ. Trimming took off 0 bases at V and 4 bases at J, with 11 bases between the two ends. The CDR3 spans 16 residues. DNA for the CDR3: TGCGCCAGCAGCTTGGGATCGAGCTCGGGGGCCAACGTCCTGACTTTC. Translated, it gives CASSLGSSSGANVLTF.

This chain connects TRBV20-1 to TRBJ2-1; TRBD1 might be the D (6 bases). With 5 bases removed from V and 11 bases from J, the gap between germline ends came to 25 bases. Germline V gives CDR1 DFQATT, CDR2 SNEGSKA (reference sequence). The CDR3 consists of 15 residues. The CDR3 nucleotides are TGCAGTGCTCCACCGGCAGGGGCGATCTACAGTAAGCAGTTCTTC. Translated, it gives CSAPPAGAIYSKQFF.

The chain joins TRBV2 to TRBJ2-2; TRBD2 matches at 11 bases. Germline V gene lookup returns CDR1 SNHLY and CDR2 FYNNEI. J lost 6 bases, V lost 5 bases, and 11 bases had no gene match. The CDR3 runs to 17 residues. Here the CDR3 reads CASSRQTSGVASGELFF. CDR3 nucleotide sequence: TGTGCCAGCAGTCGCCAGACTAGCGGGGTCGCGTCCGGGGAGCTGTTTTTT.

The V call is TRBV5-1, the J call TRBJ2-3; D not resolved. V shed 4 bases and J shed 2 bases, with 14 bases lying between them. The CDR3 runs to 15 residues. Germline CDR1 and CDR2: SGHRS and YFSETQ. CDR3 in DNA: TGCGCCAGCAGCGTGTGGCCGGATTCCACAGATACGCAGTATTTT. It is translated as CASSVWPDSTDTQYF.

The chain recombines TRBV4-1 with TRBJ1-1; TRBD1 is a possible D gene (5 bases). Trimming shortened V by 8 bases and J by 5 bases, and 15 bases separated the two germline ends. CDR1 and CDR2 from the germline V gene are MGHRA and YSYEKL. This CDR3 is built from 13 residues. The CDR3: CASRGMGKTEAFF. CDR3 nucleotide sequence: TGCGCCAGCCGGGGCATGGGGAAGACTGAAGCTTTCTTT.

CDR3 in amino acids: CASSFTSDQSGFF. The CDR3 DNA is TGTGCCAGCTCGTTCACTAGCGATCAAAGTGGGTTCTTC. The gene calls are TRBV18 and TRBJ2-1, with TRBD2 matching 7 bases. The CDR3 length is 13 residues. Germline lookup yields CDR1 KGHSH and CDR2 LQKENI. J gave up 15 bases and V 6 bases, and 14 bases lay outside the gene matches. Full variable domain (rest looked up from reference TRBV18 and TRBJ2-1): NAGVMQNPRHLVRRRGQEARLRCSPMKGHSHVYWYRQLPEEGLKFMVYLQKENIIDESGMPKERFSAEFPKEGPSILRIQQVVRGDSAAYFCASSFTSDQSGFFGPGTRLTVL.

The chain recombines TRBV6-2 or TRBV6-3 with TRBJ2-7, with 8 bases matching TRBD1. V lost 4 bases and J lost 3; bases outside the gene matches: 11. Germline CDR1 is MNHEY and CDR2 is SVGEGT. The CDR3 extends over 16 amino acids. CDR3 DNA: TGTGCCAGCAGTTTCCGACAGGGGTCCTCCTTCTACGAGCAGTACTTC. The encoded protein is CASSFRQGSSFYEQYF.

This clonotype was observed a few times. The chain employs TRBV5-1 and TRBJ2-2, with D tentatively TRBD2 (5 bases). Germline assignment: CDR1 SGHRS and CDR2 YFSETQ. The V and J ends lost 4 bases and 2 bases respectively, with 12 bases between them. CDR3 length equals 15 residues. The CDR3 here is CASSLWTHNTGELFF. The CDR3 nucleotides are TGCGCCAGCAGCCTGTGGACTCACAACACCGGGGAGCTGTTTTTT. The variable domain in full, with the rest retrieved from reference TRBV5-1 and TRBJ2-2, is KAGVTQTPRYLIKTRGQQVTLSCSPISGHRSVSWYQQTPGQGLQFLFEYFSETQRNKGNFPGRFSGRQFSNSRSEMNVSTLELGDSALYLCASSLWTHNTGELFFGEGSRLTVL.

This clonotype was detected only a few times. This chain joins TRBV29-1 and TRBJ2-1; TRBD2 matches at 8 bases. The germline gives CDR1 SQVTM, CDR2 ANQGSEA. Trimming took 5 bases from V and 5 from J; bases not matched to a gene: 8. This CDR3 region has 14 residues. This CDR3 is CSVRILAGNNEQFF. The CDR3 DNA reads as TGCAGCGTTAGGATCCTAGCGGGTAACAATGAGCAGTTCTTC.